The 18 T cell receptor beta chains reported below all come from one sample, sequenced in a study of T cell changes during pregnancy in multiple sclerosis. Produced via immunoSEQ multiplex PCR; TCRdb's table is partial and in-frame only. The sample lists about 99,000 clones, 85% to 95% seen once, with roughly 0.88% in the top ten. The sample here was peripheral blood, taken after pregnancy. The receptors were gathered from a female donor with multiple sclerosis, enrolled in a pregnancy study.

This CDR3 is CASSSAGTATDTQYF. In nucleotides, the CDR3 is TGCGCCAGCAGCAGTGCCGGGACAGCTACAGATACGCAGTATTTT. The chain employs TRBV5-1 and TRBJ2-3; TRBD1 aligns across 7 bases. With V trimmed by 4 bases and J by 3 bases, 8 bases remained unmatched. CDR3 size: 15 residues. Germline V lookup: CDR1 SGHRS, CDR2 YFSETQ.

The genes are TRBV5-1 and TRBJ2-7; tentative D call: TRBD1 (7 bases). Per the germline V gene, CDR1 is SGHRS and CDR2 is YFSETQ. Trimming stripped 8 bases from V and 3 bases from J, with 12 bases between. The CDR3 covers 12 residues. CDR3 nucleotides: TGCGCCAGAGACAGGGAGGTCTACGAGCAGTACTTC. Translated: CARDREVYEQYF.

The rearrangement links TRBV19 to TRBJ2-5, with D perhaps TRBD2 (7 bases). CDR1 is LNHDA, CDR2 SQIVND, per germline (reference sequence). Deletions cut 2 bases from V and 4 bases from J, with 23 bases between. This CDR3 has 18 amino acids. CDR3 region: CASSIRGSRLRGAETQYF. DNA of the CDR3: TGTGCCAGTAGTATAAGAGGAAGCAGACTACGGGGGGCAGAGACCCAGTACTTC.

The V gene is TRBV19, the J gene TRBJ1-1; TRBD1 is a possible D gene (5 bases). CDR1 LNHDA and CDR2 SQIVND come from the germline V gene (reference sequence). The CDR3 is made up of 14 amino acids. V was clipped by 4 bases and J by 4 bases, with 13 bases between them. CDR3 sequence (DNA): TGTGCCAGTAGTACCCAGGGTGGATCCACTGAAGCTTTCTTT. This translates into CASSTQGGSTEAFF.

The rearrangement links TRBV27 to TRBJ2-5; 9 bases fit TRBD2. With V trimmed by 5 bases and J by 5 bases, 6 bases remained unmatched. Germline assignment: CDR1 MNHEY and CDR2 SMNVEV (reference sequence). The length of the CDR3 is 14 residues. In DNA, the CDR3 is TGTGCCAGCAGTCTAATAGCGGGAGTGGAGACCCAGTACTTC. Protein product: CASSLIAGVETQYF.

The rearrangement joins TRBV29-1 to TRBJ1-1; TRBD1 matches 7 bases. After removal of 4 bases from V and 1 base from J, the junction contained 6 bases not matched to a gene. This CDR3 has 14 residues. CDR1 SQVTM and CDR2 ANQGSEA come from the germline V gene. The chain's CDR3 is CSVGMDRQNTEAFF. CDR3 coding DNA: TGCAGCGTTGGTATGGACAGGCAGAACACTGAAGCTTTCTTT.

This chain links TRBV6-4 with TRBJ1-6; possibly TRBD1 for D (6 bases). The CDR3 contains 13 residues. V dropped 2 bases and J dropped 9 bases, with 8 bases sitting between them. The germline V gene has CDR1 MRHNA and CDR2 SNTAGT. The CDR3 DNA is TGTGCCAGCAGTGACACGGACAGTTCACCCCTCCACTTT. Translating gives CASSDTDSSPLHF.

The chain combines TRBV10-3 with TRBJ2-7; D unclear. The V end was cut by 11 bases, the J end by 2 bases, with 10 bases between. The CDR3 runs to 11 residues. CDR1 is ENHRY, CDR2 SYGVKD, per germline. This chain's CDR3 is CAGGSPYEQYF. In nucleotides, the CDR3 is TGTGCCGGTGGCAGTCCCTACGAGCAGTACTTC.

The chain uses TRBV5-1 and TRBJ2-1; D is unclear. Trimming cost V 0 bases and J 2 bases, with 6 bases left between them. The CDR3 is 14 residues long. Germline assignment: CDR1 SGHRS and CDR2 YFSETQ. CDR3 DNA sequence: TGCGCCAGCAGCTTGGATGCAGCCTACAATGAGCAGTTCTTC. Encoded protein: CASSLDAAYNEQFF.

The V gene is TRBV6-1, the J gene TRBJ1-1; perhaps TRBD1 as D (6 bases). This CDR3 region has 16 residues. The ends were cut back, 2 bases at V and 0 bases at J, with 13 bases in the middle. CDR1 is MNHNS and CDR2 is SASEGT in the germline V gene. CDR3 nucleotides: TGTGCCAGCAGTGAATGGGTGACAGGACTGAACACTGAAGCTTTCTTT. Translated, it gives CASSEWVTGLNTEAFF.

As to this clone: Relative to the germline gene, one junction end is altered; a read error may explain this. V gene TRBV9 combines with J gene TRBJ1-5, with unresolved D. This CDR3 region has 15 residues. The germline CDR1 and CDR2 sequences are SGDLS and YYNGEE. CDR3 nucleotides: TGTGCCGGCAGCGTAGGTGGAGGGAGCAATCAGCCCCAGCATTTT. Encoded protein: CAGSVGGGSNQPQHF.

This chain joins TRBV9 and TRBJ1-2, with TRBD1 matching over 8 bases. CDR1 SGDLS and CDR2 YYNGEE come from the germline V gene. Losses at the gene ends were 0 bases for V and 4 bases for J; bases not matched to a gene: 17. This CDR3 region has 19 residues. This CDR3 is CASSVEYPTGDGTFYGYTF. The CDR3 bases are TGTGCCAGCAGCGTAGAATACCCGACAGGGGACGGGACTTTCTATGGCTACACCTTC.

The chain employs TRBV10-3 and TRBJ2-5, with a weak D call TRBD2 (6 bases). The germline gives CDR1 ENHRY, CDR2 SYGVKD. The V gene lost 10 bases and the J gene lost 5 bases, with 26 bases spanning the gap. There are 16 residues in the CDR3. The CDR3 bases are TGTGCCAACTCGGCCGCTAGTCTGGCAGGAGGGGAGACCCAGTACTTC. Amino acids: CANSAASLAGGETQYF.

This chain joins TRBV11-2 and TRBJ2-2; 7 bases agree with TRBD1. Germline CDR1 SGHAT, CDR2 FQNNGV. V dropped 4 bases and J dropped 4; count of bases not matched to a gene: 9. This CDR3 spans 16 amino acids. CDR3 DNA sequence: TGTGCCAGCAGCTCAGGGACAGAAGACTTCACCGGGGAGCTGTTTTTT. It yields the protein CASSSGTEDFTGELFF.

The genes are TRBV2 and TRBJ1-1; 7 nucleotides line up with TRBD1. The CDR3 sequence is 18 residues long. Germline assignment: CDR1 SNHLY and CDR2 FYNNEI. J lost 3 bases, V lost 4 bases, and 17 bases had no gene match. CDR3 in DNA: TGTGCCAGCAGTGGATCCCCTACAGGGGCGGTAGGGGACACTGAAGCTTTCTTT. Translating it yields CASSGSPTGAVGDTEAFF.

The chain couples TRBV5-1 to TRBJ1-1; 7 nucleotides match TRBD1. V trimming: 4 bases; J trimming: 10 bases; junction bases outside the gene matches: 16. Germline V gene data show CDR1 as SGHRS and CDR2 as YFSETQ. The CDR3 is 15 amino acids. As DNA, the CDR3 is TGCGCCAGCAGCCCTGGGACAGCGGATTATGAAGGAGCTTTCTTT. Protein sequence: CASSPGTADYEGAFF.

The rearrangement links TRBV7-8 to TRBJ1-5; no definite D call. The CDR3 length is 15 residues. Trimming cost V 1 base and J 1 base, with 8 bases left between them. The germline CDR1 and CDR2 sequences are SGHVS and FQNEAQ. CDR3 in DNA: TGTGCCAGCAGCTTAGTAGCTAGGAGCAATCAGCCCCAGCATTTT. Amino acid sequence: CASSLVARSNQPQHF.

Here the CDR3 DNA reads TGTGCCAGCAGCCAAGGCCCGGGACAGCTCTACGAGCAGTACTTC. This encodes CASSQGPGQLYEQYF. V gene TRBV14 combines with J gene TRBJ2-7; 7 bases align to TRBD1. The CDR3 has 15 residues. Germline loops: CDR1 SGHDN, CDR2 FVKESK. The J segment lost 3 bases and the V segment lost 1 base, leaving 6 bases of the junction unmatched.